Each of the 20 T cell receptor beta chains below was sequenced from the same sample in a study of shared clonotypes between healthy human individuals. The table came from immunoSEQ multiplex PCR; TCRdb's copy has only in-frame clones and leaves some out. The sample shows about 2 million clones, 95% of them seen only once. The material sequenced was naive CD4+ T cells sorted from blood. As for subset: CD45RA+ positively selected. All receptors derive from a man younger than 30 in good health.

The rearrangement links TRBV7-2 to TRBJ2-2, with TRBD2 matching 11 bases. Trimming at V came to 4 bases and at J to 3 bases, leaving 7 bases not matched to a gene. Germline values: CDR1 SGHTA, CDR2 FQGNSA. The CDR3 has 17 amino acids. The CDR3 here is CASSSSLAGGYTGELFF. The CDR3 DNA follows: TGTGCCAGCAGCTCCAGCCTAGCGGGGGGATACACCGGGGAGCTGTTTTTT.

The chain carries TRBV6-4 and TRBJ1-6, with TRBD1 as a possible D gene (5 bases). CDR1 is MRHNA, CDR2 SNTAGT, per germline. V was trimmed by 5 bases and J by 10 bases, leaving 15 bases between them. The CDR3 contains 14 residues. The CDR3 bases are TGTGCCAGCAGTTTGCAGGGCTCCGGGTCACCCCTCCACTTT. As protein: CASSLQGSGSPLHF.

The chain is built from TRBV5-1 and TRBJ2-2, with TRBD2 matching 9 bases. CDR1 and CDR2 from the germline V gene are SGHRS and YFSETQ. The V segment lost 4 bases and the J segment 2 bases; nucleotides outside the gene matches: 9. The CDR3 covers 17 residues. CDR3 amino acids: CASSPTPRGGNTGELFF. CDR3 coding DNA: TGCGCCAGCAGCCCGACCCCGCGGGGGGGCAACACCGGGGAGCTGTTTTTT.

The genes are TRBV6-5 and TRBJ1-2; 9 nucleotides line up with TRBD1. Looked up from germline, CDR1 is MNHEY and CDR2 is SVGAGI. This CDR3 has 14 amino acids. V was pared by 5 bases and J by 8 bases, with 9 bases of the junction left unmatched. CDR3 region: CASSPGGTGSGYTF. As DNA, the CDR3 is TGTGCCAGCAGTCCCGGCGGGACAGGGTCCGGCTACACCTTC.

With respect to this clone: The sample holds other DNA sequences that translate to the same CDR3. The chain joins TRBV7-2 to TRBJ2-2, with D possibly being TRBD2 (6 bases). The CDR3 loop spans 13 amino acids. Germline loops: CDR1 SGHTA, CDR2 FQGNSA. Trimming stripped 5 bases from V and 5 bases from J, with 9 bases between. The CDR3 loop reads CASSPRGTGELFF. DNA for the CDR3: TGTGCCAGCAGCCCTCGGGGGACCGGGGAGCTGTTTTTT.

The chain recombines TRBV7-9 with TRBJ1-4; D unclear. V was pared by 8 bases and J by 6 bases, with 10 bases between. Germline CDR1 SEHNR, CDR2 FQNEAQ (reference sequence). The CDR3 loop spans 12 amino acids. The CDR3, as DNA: TGTGCCAGCCGGGATGGGGATGAAAAACTGTTTTTT. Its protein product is CASRDGDEKLFF.

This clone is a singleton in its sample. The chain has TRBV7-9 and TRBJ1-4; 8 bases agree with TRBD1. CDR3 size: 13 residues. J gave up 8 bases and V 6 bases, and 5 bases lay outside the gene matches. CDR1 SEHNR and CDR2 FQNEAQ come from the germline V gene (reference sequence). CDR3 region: CASRGQVGEKLFF. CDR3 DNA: TGTGCCAGCAGGGGACAGGTCGGGGAAAAACTGTTTTTT.

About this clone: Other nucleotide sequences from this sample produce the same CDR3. Here the CDR3 reads CASSLEGSSGNTIYF. CDR3 nucleotide sequence: TGCGCCAGCAGCTTAGAGGGGAGCTCTGGAAACACCATATATTTT. The chain has TRBV5-1 and TRBJ1-3, with a weak D call TRBD1 (5 bases). Germline CDR1 is SGHRS and CDR2 is YFSETQ. V was cut by 2 bases and J by 0 bases, with 9 bases left in between. The CDR3 runs 15 residues.

CDR3 region: CASSQDFDRSPYF. CDR3 sequence (DNA): TGCGCCAGCAGCCAAGATTTCGACCGCAGTCCGTATTTT. V and J are TRBV4-1 and TRBJ2-3, with D hard to call. The CDR3 has 13 residues. Germline assignment: CDR1 MGHRA and CDR2 YSYEKL. The germline V and J ends were trimmed by 0 bases and 14 bases, with 15 bases remaining between them.

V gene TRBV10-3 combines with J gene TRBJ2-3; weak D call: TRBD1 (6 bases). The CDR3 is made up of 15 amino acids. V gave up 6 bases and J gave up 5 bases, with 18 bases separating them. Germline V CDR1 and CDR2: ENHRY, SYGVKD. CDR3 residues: CAIRATGVGQDTQYF. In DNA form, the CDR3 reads TGTGCCATCAGAGCGACAGGAGTGGGCCAAGATACGCAGTATTTT.

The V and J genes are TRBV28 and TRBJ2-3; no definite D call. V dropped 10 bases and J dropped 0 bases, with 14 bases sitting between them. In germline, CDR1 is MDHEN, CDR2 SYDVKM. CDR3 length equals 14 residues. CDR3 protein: CATQEGGSTDTQYF. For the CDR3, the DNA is TGTGCCACCCAGGAAGGTGGAAGCACAGATACGCAGTATTTT.

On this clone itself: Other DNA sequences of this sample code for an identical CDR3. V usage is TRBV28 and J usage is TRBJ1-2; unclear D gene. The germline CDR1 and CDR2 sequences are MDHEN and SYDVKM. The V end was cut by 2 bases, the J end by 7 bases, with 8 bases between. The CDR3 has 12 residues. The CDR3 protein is CASSLVGSGYTF. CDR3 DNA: TGTGCCAGCAGTTTAGTGGGTAGTGGCTACACCTTC.

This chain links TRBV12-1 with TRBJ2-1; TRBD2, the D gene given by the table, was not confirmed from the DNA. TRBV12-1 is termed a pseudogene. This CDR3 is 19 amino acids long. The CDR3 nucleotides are TGTGCCAGCAGCCCCGGAAACAGGAGGGCCGTGAGCTCCTACAATGAGCAGTTCTTC. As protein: CASSPGNRRAVSSYNEQFF.

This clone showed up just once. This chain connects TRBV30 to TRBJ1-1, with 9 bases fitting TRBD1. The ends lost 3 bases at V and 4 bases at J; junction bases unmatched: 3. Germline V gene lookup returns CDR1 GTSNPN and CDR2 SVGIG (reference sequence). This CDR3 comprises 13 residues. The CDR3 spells CAWRDRGGTEAFF. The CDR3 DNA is TGTGCCTGGAGGGACAGGGGAGGCACTGAAGCTTTCTTT.

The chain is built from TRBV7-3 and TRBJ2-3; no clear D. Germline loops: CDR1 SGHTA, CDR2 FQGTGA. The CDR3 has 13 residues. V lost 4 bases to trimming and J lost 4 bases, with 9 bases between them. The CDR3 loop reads CASSSRPADTQYF. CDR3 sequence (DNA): TGTGCCAGCAGCTCGCGGCCGGCAGATACGCAGTATTTT.

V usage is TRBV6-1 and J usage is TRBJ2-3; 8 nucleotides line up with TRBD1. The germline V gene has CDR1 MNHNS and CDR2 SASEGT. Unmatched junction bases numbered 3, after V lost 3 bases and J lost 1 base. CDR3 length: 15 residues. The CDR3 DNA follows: TGTGCCAGCAGTGATTCGGGACAGGGCACAGATACGCAGTATTTT. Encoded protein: CASSDSGQGTDTQYF.

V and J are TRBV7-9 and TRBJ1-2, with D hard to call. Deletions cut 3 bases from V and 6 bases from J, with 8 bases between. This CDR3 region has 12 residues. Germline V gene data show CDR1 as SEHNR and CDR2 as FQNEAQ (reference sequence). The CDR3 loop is CASSFPGDGYTF. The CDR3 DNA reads TGTGCCAGCAGCTTTCCCGGGGATGGCTACACCTTC.

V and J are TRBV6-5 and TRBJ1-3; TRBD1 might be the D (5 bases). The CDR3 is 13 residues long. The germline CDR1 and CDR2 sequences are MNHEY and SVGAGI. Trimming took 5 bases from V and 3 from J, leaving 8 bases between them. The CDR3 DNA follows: TGTGCCAGCAGTGAGACAGTTGGAAACACCATATATTTT. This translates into CASSETVGNTIYF.

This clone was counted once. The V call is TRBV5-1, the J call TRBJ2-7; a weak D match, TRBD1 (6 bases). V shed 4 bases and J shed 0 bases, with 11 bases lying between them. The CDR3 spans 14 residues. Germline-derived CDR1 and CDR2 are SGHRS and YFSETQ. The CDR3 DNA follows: TGCGCCAGCAGCAAACAGGGTCCCTCCTACGAGCAGTACTTC. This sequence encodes CASSKQGPSYEQYF. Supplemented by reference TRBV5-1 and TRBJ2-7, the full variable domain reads KAGVTQTPRYLIKTRGQQVTLSCSPISGHRSVSWYQQTPGQGLQFLFEYFSETQRNKGNFPGRFSGRQFSNSRSEMNVSTLELGDSALYLCASSKQGPSYEQYFGPGTRLTVT.

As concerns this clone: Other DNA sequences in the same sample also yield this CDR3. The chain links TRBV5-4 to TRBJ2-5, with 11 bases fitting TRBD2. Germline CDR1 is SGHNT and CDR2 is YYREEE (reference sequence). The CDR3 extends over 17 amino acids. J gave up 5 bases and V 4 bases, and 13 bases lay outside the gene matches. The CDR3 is CASSLMTSGVAWETQYF. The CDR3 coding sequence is TGTGCCAGCAGCCTAATGACTAGCGGGGTAGCCTGGGAGACCCAGTACTTC.